This TCR beta chain was observed in a study of cytomegalovirus exposure and HLA in healthy donors. This clone was observed a single time. Its antigen remains unidentified. Losses at the gene ends were 5 bases for V and 8 bases for J; bases not matched to a gene: 13. Germline-derived CDR1 and CDR2 are LNHDA and SQIVND (reference sequence). The CDR3 is made up of 16 amino acids. PCR amplification relied on 60 Vbeta primers (plus 13 Jbeta primers). Profiled with immunoSEQ multiplex PCR; TCRdb holds only in-frame clones, not every one. The sample includes about 34,000 clones, more than 75% of them seen just once. Healthy bone marrow donors formed the donor group. General study findings and limits: Previously analyzed data showed that most TCR beta V segments were productive at a frequency of about 87% or about 30%. Within the data, a cluster of highly shared sequence variants was likely a sequencing artifact. A later analysis showed HLA-associated TCR beta chains outstripping equally common others in clonal expansion.

The chain couples TRBV19 to TRBJ2-5; TRBD1 matches at 11 bases. The sample was PBMCs. The sequence was collected from a boy younger than 18 in good health and CMV-seronegative. The CDR3 sequence is CASSALRGQGARTQYF. The CDR3, as DNA: TGTGCCAGTAGTGCCCTAAGAGGACAGGGGGCGCGAACCCAGTACTTC.